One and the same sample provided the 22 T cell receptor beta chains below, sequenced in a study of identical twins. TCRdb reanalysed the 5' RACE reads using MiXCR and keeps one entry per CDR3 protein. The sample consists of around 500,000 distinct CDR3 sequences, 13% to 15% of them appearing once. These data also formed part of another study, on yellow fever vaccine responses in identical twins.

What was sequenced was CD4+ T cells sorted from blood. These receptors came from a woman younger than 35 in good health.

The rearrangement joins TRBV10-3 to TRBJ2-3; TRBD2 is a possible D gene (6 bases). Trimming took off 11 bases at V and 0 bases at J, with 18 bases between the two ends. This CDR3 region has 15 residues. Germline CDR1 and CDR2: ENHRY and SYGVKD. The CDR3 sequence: CAGRGGDSSTDTQYF. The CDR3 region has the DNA TGTGCCGGCCGGGGCGGGGATTCTAGCACAGATACGCAGTATTTT.

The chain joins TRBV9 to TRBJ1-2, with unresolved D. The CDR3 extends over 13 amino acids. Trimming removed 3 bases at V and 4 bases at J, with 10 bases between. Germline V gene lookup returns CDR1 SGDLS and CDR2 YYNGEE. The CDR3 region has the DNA TGTGCCAGCAGCGGCGGGCTTGGCTATGGCTACACCTTC. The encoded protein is CASSGGLGYGYTF. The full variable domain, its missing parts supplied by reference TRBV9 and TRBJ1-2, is DSGVTQTPKHLITATGQRVTLRCSPRSGDLSVYWYQQSLDQGLQFLIQYYNGEERAKGNILERFSAQQFPDLHSELNLSSLELGDSALYFCASSGGLGYGYTFGSGTRLTVV.

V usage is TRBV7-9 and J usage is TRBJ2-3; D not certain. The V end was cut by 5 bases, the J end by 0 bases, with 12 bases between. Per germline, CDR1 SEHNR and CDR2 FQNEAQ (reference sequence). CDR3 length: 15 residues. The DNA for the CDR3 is TGTGCCAGCAGCCCCCTGGCAACTAGCACAGATACGCAGTATTTT. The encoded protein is CASSPLATSTDTQYF.

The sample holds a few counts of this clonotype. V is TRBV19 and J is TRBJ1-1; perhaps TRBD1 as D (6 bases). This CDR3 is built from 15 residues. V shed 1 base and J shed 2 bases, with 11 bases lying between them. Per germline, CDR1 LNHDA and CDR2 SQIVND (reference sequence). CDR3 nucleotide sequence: TGTGCCAGTAGTATAGCGACAGGAGCTAACACTGAAGCTTTCTTT. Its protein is CASSIATGANTEAFF.

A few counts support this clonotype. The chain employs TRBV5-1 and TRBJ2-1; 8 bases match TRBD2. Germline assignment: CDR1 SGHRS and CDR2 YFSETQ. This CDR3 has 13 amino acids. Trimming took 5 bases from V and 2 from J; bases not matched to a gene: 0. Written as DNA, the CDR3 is TGCGCCAGCAGGCGGGAGGCCTACAATGAGCAGTTCTTC. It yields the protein CASRREAYNEQFF.

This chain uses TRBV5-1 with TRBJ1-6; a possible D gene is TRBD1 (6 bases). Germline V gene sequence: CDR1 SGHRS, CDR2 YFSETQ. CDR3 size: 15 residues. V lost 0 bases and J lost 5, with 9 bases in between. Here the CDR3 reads CASSLGGQNNSPLHF. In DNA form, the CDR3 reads TGCGCCAGCAGCTTGGGGGGGCAGAATAATTCACCCCTCCACTTT. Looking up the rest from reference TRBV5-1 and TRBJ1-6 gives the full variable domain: KAGVTQTPRYLIKTRGQQVTLSCSPISGHRSVSWYQQTPGQGLQFLFEYFSETQRNKGNFPGRFSGRQFSNSRSEMNVSTLELGDSALYLCASSLGGQNNSPLHFGNGTRLTVT.

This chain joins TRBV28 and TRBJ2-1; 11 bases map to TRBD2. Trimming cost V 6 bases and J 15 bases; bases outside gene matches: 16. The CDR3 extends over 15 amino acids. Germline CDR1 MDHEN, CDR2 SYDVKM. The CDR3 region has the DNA TGTGCCAGCAGCCTCCCCCCGCTAGCGGGAGGTTGGCCGTTCTTC. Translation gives CASSLPPLAGGWPFF.

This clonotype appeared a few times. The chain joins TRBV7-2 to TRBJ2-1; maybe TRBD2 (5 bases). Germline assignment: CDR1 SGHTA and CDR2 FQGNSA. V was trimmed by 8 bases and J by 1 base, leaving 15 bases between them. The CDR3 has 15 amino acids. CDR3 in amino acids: CASVLAGGSYNEQFF. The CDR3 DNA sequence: TGTGCCAGCGTCCTAGCCGGTGGGTCCTACAATGAGCAGTTCTTC.

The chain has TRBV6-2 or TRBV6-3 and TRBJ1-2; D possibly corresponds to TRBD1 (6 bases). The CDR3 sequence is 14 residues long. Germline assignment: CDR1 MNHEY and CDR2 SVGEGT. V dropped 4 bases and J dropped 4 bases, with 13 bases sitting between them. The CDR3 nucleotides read TGTGCCAGCAGTTCCCGGACGGGGGCCTATGGCTACACCTTC. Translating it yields CASSSRTGAYGYTF.

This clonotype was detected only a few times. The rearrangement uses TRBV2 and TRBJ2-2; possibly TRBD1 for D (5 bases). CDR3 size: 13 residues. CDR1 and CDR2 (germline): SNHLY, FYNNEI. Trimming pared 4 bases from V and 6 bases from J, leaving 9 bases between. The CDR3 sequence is CASSGAGSGELFF. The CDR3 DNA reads TGTGCCAGCAGTGGGGCAGGGTCCGGGGAGCTGTTTTTT.

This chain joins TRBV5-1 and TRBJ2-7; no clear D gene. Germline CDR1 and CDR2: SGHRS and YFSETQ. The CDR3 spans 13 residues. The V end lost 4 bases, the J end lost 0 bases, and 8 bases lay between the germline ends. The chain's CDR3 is CASSTGNSYEQYF. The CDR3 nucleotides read TGCGCCAGCAGCACTGGAAACTCCTACGAGCAGTACTTC.

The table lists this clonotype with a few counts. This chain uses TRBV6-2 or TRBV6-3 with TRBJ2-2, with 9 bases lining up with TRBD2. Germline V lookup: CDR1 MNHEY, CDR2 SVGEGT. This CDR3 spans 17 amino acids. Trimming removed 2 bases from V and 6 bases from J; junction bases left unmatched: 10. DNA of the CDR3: TGTGCCAGCAGTTACCCCTCGTTGAGCGGGAGGCCCGGGGAGCTGTTTTTT. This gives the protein CASSYPSLSGRPGELFF.

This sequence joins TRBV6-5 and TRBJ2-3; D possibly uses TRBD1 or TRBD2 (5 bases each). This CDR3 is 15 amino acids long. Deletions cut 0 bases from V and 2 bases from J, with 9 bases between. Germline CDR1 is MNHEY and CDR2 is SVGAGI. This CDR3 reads CASSYSGTNTDTQYF. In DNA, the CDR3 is TGTGCCAGCAGTTACTCCGGGACGAACACAGATACGCAGTATTTT.

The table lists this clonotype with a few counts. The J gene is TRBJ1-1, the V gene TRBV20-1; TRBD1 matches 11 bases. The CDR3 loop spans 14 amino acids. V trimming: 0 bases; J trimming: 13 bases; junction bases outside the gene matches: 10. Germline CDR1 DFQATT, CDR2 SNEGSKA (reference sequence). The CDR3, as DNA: TGCAGTGCTAGAGAAGGGGGGACAGGGGGTGTGCGTTTCTTT. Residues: CSAREGGTGGVRFF.

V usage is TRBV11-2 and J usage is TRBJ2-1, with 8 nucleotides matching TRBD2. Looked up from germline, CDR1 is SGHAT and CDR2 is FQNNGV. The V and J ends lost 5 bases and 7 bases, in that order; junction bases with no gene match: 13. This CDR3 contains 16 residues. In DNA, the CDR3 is TGTGCCAGCAGCCAATCCGGGGGGGCCTTTGGGAATGAGCAGTTCTTC. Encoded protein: CASSQSGGAFGNEQFF.

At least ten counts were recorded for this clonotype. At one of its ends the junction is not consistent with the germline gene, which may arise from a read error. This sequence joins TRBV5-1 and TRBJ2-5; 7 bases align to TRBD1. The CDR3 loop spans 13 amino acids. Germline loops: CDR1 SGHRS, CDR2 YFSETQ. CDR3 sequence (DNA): TGTGCCAGCAGCCTGGGACAGCAAGAGACCCAGTACTTC. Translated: CASSLGQQETQYF.

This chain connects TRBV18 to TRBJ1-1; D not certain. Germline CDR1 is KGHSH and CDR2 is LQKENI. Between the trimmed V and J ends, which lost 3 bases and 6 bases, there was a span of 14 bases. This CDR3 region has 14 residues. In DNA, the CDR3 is TGTGCCAGCTCACCCAGGCAGGCCAGCGCTGAAGCTTTCTTT. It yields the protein CASSPRQASAEAFF.

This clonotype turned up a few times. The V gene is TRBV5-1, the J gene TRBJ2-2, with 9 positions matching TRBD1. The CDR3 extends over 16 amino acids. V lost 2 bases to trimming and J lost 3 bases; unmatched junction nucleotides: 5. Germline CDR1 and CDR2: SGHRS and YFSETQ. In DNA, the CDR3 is TGCGCCAGCAGCTTTAGGGGACAGGGCCACACCGGGGAGCTGTTTTTT. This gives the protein CASSFRGQGHTGELFF.

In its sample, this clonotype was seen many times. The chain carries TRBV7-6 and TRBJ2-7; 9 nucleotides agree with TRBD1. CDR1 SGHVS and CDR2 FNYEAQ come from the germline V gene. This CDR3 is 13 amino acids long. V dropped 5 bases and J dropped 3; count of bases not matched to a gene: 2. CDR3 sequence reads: CASSRDRVYEQYF. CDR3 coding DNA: TGTGCCAGCAGCCGGGACAGGGTCTACGAGCAGTACTTC.

Here the CDR3 reads CASSLDPAGEQFF. The DNA for the CDR3 is TGTGCCAGCAGCTTAGACCCAGCGGGAGAGCAGTTCTTC. The chain employs TRBV7-2 and TRBJ2-1, with 7 positions matching TRBD2. The CDR3 consists of 13 residues. J lost 10 bases, V lost 1 base, and 4 bases had no gene match. The germline gives CDR1 SGHTA, CDR2 FQGNSA.

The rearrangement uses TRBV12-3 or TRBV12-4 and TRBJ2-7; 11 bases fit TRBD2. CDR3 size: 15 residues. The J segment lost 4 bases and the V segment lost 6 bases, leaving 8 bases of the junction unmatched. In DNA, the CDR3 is TGTGCCAGCAGGCCTACTAGCGGGAGCCCTTACGAGCAGTACTTC. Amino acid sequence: CASRPTSGSPYEQYF.

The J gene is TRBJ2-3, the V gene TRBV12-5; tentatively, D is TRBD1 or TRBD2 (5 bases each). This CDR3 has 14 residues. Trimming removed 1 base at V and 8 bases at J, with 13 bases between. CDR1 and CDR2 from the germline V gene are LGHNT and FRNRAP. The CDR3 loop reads CASGLGDVTGTQYF. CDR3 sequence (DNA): TGTGCTAGTGGTTTGGGGGACGTCACGGGTACGCAGTATTTT. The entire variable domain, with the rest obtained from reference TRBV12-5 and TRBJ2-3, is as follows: DARVTQTPRHKVTEMGQEVTMRCQPILGHNTVFWYRQTMMQGLELLAYFRNRAPLDDSGMPKDRFSAEMPDATLATLKIQPSEPRDSAVYFCASGLGDVTGTQYFGPGTRLTVL.